The 31 T cell receptor beta chains below all came from one sample that was sequenced in a study of T-cell reconstitution after alpha-beta-depleted transplantation in children. Preparation of the TCRbeta library involved a method that used unique molecular identifiers. TCRdb fed the PCR reads into MiXCR, producing one record per CDR3 protein. The table records about 580,000 distinct CDR3 sequences, 23% of them present only once. The sequencing used PBMCs, mostly from graft donor cells, collected 360 days after TCRalphabeta/CD19-depleted stem cell transplant. Source of these receptors: a boy younger than two who had a stem cell transplant for acute myeloid leukemia, so the T cells may come from the graft donor.

In this sample, this clonotype turned up many times. V and J are TRBV6-2 or TRBV6-3 and TRBJ2-7; a weak D match, TRBD2 (7 bases). The V end was cut by 8 bases, the J end by 0 bases, with 14 bases between. This CDR3 region has 14 residues. Germline assignment: CDR1 MNHEY and CDR2 SVGEGT. The CDR3 protein is CASGGAESSYEQYV. CDR3 DNA: TGTGCCAGCGGGGGGGCGGAGAGCTCCTACGAGCAGTACGTC.

This clonotype showed up just a few times. The chain combines TRBV7-2 with TRBJ1-1; no firm D call. V was pared by 3 bases and J by 2 bases, with 13 bases between. CDR3 length: 15 residues. Germline CDR1 is SGHTA and CDR2 is FQGNSA. CDR3 nucleotide sequence: TGTGCCAGCAGCTTTTCGACACCCCGAAACACTGAAGCTTTCTTT. It yields the protein CASSFSTPRNTEAFF.

This clonotype was counted a few times. This chain uses TRBV20-1 with TRBJ2-5, with D possibly TRBD2 on 5 matching bases. The CDR3 spans 12 residues. Germline assignment: CDR1 DFQATT and CDR2 SNEGSKA (reference sequence). Between the trimmed V and J ends, which lost 4 bases and 5 bases, there was a span of 11 bases. CDR3 DNA: TGCAGTGCTATACTCTCGGGGGAGACCCAGTACTTC. It specifies CSAILSGETQYF.

The chain joins TRBV21-1 to TRBJ2-7; the table's D call, TRBD2, has no DNA check behind it. TRBV21-1 is noted as a pseudogene. The CDR3 has 14 amino acids. The CDR3 DNA reads TGTGCCAGCAGAGGAAAGCGGGATATCTACGAGCAGTACGTC. Translating gives CASRGKRDIYEQYV.

This clonotype was seen ten or more times. The chain has TRBV7-7 and TRBJ2-3; maybe TRBD2 (5 bases). V lost 0 bases, J lost 1 base, and 8 bases lay in between. Looked up from germline, CDR1 is SSHAT and CDR2 is FNYEAQ (reference sequence). The CDR3 runs to 15 residues. CDR3 protein: CASSLALGGTDTQYF. In DNA, the CDR3 is TGTGCCAGCAGCTTAGCACTAGGTGGCACAGATACGCAGTATTTT.

This clonotype was observed at least ten times. The V and J genes are TRBV27 and TRBJ2-3, with 7 bases lining up with TRBD2. Germline CDR1 MNHEY, CDR2 SMNVEV (reference sequence). Losses at the gene ends were 5 bases for V and 6 bases for J; bases not matched to a gene: 11. The CDR3 runs 15 residues. The CDR3 nucleotides are TGTGCCAGCAGTCGCCGGGAGGTTTGGGCGGATACGCAGTATTTT. Translating gives CASSRREVWADTQYF.

This clonotype came up a few times. V and J are TRBV10-2 and TRBJ2-7; the match to TRBD1 covers 9 bases. CDR1 WSHSY and CDR2 SAAADI come from the germline V gene. Trimming took 6 bases from V and 1 from J; bases not matched to a gene: 7. The CDR3 is 15 residues long. CDR3 DNA sequence: TGCGCCAGCAGGCTCGGACAGGGGAGTTCCTACGAGCAGTACGTC. Amino acid sequence: CASRLGQGSSYEQYV.

The genes are TRBV12-3 or TRBV12-4 and TRBJ1-6; D perhaps matches TRBD1 (5 bases). The CDR3 totals 14 residues. V was trimmed by 6 bases and J by 9 bases, leaving 15 bases between them. The CDR3 nucleotides read TGTGCCAGCAGCCTCACAGGCGGGGGTTCACCCCTCCACTTT. Its translation is CASSLTGGGSPLHF.

This clonotype was recorded many times. The chain has TRBV12-3 or TRBV12-4 and TRBJ2-7; 9 bases map to TRBD1. The ends lost 5 bases at V and 0 bases at J; junction bases unmatched: 5. The CDR3 loop spans 15 amino acids. The CDR3 coding sequence is TGTGCCAGCAGTAGGACAGGGGACTTCTCCTACGAGCAGTACTTC. Encoded protein: CASSRTGDFSYEQYF.

The table lists this clonotype with many counts. This chain uses TRBV20-1 with TRBJ2-3; D not resolved. The germline V gene has CDR1 DFQATT and CDR2 SNEGSKA (reference sequence). The ends were cut back, 1 base at V and 7 bases at J, with 12 bases in the middle. The CDR3 length is 13 residues. The CDR3 reads CSARVGHRNTQYF. CDR3 DNA sequence: TGCAGTGCTAGAGTCGGCCATCGCAATACGCAGTATTTT.

The chain couples TRBV7-3 to TRBJ2-3; D gene unclear. Germline CDR1 and CDR2: SGHTA and FQGTGA. This CDR3 has 13 residues. V lost 5 bases, J lost 10 bases, and 16 bases lay in between. The chain's CDR3 is CASSNEEATAQYF. The CDR3 nucleotides read TGTGCCAGCAGCAACGAGGAAGCGACGGCGCAGTATTTT.

This clonotype has ten or more counts. This rearrangement joins TRBV7-8 to TRBJ2-3, with 9 bases lining up with TRBD2. With V trimmed by 2 bases and J by 2 bases, 5 bases remained unmatched. This CDR3 spans 16 amino acids. Per germline, CDR1 SGHVS and CDR2 FQNEAQ. The CDR3 is CASSLTAGGPTDTQYF. CDR3 sequence (DNA): TGTGCCAGCAGCTTAACAGCGGGGGGCCCCACAGATACGCAGTATTTT.

At least ten counts were recorded for this clonotype. In DNA, the CDR3 is TGCAGCGCCGATGGTCGGAACACCGGGGAGCTGTTTTTT. As protein: CSADGRNTGELFF. The chain carries TRBV29-1 and TRBJ2-2; D gene uncertain. The germline V gene has CDR1 SQVTM and CDR2 ANQGSEA. V lost 7 bases, J lost 1 base, and 10 bases lay in between. The CDR3 contains 13 residues.

This clonotype was counted between two and nine times. The chain employs TRBV5-5 and TRBJ1-1, with D possibly TRBD1 on 5 matching bases. V gave up 7 bases and J gave up 0 bases, with 13 bases separating them. This CDR3 comprises 14 residues. The germline gives CDR1 SGHKS, CDR2 YYEKEE (reference sequence). The CDR3 sequence is CASGAGTLNTEAFF. DNA for the CDR3: TGTGCCAGCGGGGCAGGTACGTTGAACACTGAAGCTTTCTTT.

This chain connects TRBV20-1 to TRBJ1-1, with D perhaps TRBD1 (6 bases). Germline V gene lookup returns CDR1 DFQATT and CDR2 SNEGSKA (reference sequence). The CDR3 runs 11 residues. In nucleotides, the CDR3 is TGCAGGGGACACCTGAACACTGAAGCTTTCTTT. Translation: CRGHLNTEAFF.

This clonotype was observed many times. The DNA for the CDR3 is TGCAGTGCCGACCTGGGGGGGCTGGGGAACACTGAAGCTTTCTTT. Its protein is CSADLGGLGNTEAFF. This rearrangement joins TRBV20-1 to TRBJ1-1; D is perhaps TRBD1 (6 bases). The germline CDR1 and CDR2 sequences are DFQATT and SNEGSKA (reference sequence). V was pared by 6 bases and J by 1 base, with 18 bases between. The CDR3 sequence is 15 residues long.

This clonotype was counted a few times. The V gene is TRBV3-1, the J gene TRBJ2-2, with 11 bases that match TRBD2. There are 19 residues in the CDR3. The V gene end was trimmed by 4 bases and the J gene end by 7 bases; junction bases not matched to a gene: 17. From germline, CDR1 is LGHDT and CDR2 YNNKEL (reference sequence). The CDR3 DNA is TGTGCCAGCAGCCCCACGTATCTAGCGGGGGGCCCGGGGATCGGGGAGCTGTTTTTT. It specifies CASSPTYLAGGPGIGELFF.

This clonotype was counted ten times or more. V is TRBV12-3 or TRBV12-4 and J is TRBJ2-3; possibly TRBD2 for D (6 bases). This CDR3 has 14 residues. V was shortened by 5 bases and J by 8 bases, with 17 bases between the two germline ends. The CDR3 sequence is CASSGPGLSTTQYF. The CDR3 DNA sequence: TGTGCCAGCAGTGGGCCGGGACTCTCTACTACGCAGTATTTT.

The chain links TRBV30 to TRBJ1-6; D is unclear. This CDR3 has 14 residues. Germline V gene lookup returns CDR1 GTSNPN and CDR2 SVGIG (reference sequence). The CDR3 coding sequence is TGTGCAAGTAATAGAATAAACCTAAATTCACCCCTCCACTTT. This encodes CASNRINLNSPLHF.

This clonotype is a singleton in its sample. This chain connects TRBV11-2 to TRBJ2-7; possibly TRBD1 for D (6 bases). This CDR3 spans 14 amino acids. Germline CDR1 and CDR2: SGHAT and FQNNGV. Trimming pared 5 bases from V and 1 base from J, leaving 12 bases between. CDR3 region: CASSDRQVSYEQYF. The DNA for the CDR3 is TGTGCCAGCAGCGACAGACAGGTGTCCTACGAGCAGTACTTC.

The V gene is TRBV5-1, the J gene TRBJ2-2; the D gene is possibly TRBD1 (6 bases). Germline V lookup: CDR1 SGHRS, CDR2 YFSETQ. Between the trimmed V and J ends, which lost 0 bases and 6 bases, there was a span of 18 bases. This CDR3 spans 17 amino acids. The CDR3 here is CASSLAKTQGISGELFF. In DNA, the CDR3 is TGCGCCAGCAGCTTGGCTAAGACACAGGGTATCTCCGGGGAGCTGTTTTTT.

This clonotype has just a few counts. V is TRBV12-3 or TRBV12-4 and J is TRBJ1-2; tentatively, D is TRBD1 (5 bases). This CDR3 has 13 residues. V lost 5 bases and J 8 bases, leaving 15 bases between the germline ends. Here the CDR3 DNA reads TGTGCCAGCAGTCAGTTTGGAGGGGAAGGCTACACCTTC. Translated: CASSQFGGEGYTF.

This clonotype was counted at least ten times. The chain is built from TRBV20-1 and TRBJ2-7; TRBD1 aligns across 7 bases. The CDR3 covers 14 residues. CDR1 and CDR2 (germline): DFQATT, SNEGSKA (reference sequence). The junction had 6 bases not matched to a gene; V was cut back by 2 bases and J by 2 bases. DNA for the CDR3: TGCAGTGCTAGAAATCCGGGACAGACCTACGAGCAGTACTTC. Translation: CSARNPGQTYEQYF.

This clonotype was seen a few times. The V gene is TRBV24-1, the J gene TRBJ2-3; D uncertain. CDR3 length: 14 amino acids. The ends were cut back, 2 bases at V and 2 bases at J, with 7 bases in the middle. The germline CDR1 and CDR2 sequences are KGHDR and SFDVKD. The CDR3 loop reads CATSDWLYTDTQYF. CDR3 bases: TGTGCCACCAGTGATTGGCTCTACACAGATACGCAGTATTTT.

This chain joins TRBV12-3 or TRBV12-4 and TRBJ2-1; D is undetermined. The CDR3 has 14 amino acids. Trimming removed 5 bases at V and 6 bases at J, with 14 bases between. Here the CDR3 reads CASSPTIGPNEQFF. CDR3 nucleotide sequence: TGTGCCAGCAGTCCCACCATCGGGCCCAATGAGCAGTTCTTC.

The chain is built from TRBV7-6 and TRBJ1-1, with D possibly matching TRBD1 (6 bases). With 1 base removed from V and 4 bases from J, the gap between germline ends came to 13 bases. Germline CDR1 SGHVS, CDR2 FNYEAQ. CDR3 size: 15 residues. The CDR3 here is CASSLGDTGATEAFF. The CDR3 region has the DNA TGTGCCAGCAGCTTAGGGGACACCGGGGCCACTGAAGCTTTCTTT.

This clonotype was seen many times. This sequence joins TRBV29-1 and TRBJ2-5; D uncertain. The V end was cut by 5 bases, the J end by 5 bases, with 15 bases between. The CDR3 contains 13 residues. Germline V lookup: CDR1 SQVTM, CDR2 ANQGSEA. The CDR3: CSVRFRLLETQYF. In nucleotides, the CDR3 is TGCAGCGTTCGTTTTCGACTCCTGGAGACCCAGTACTTC.

Only a few counts were recorded for this clonotype. This chain connects TRBV29-1 to TRBJ1-1; D may be TRBD1 (5 bases). The germline V gene encodes CDR1 SQVTM and CDR2 ANQGSEA. Between the trimmed V and J ends, which lost 4 bases and 6 bases, there was a span of 12 bases. This CDR3 spans 12 amino acids. The CDR3 DNA reads as TGCAGCGTTGGGGGGGTTATACCTGAAGCTTTCTTT. Amino acid sequence: CSVGGVIPEAFF.

This clonotype was detected once. The rearrangement joins TRBV12-3 or TRBV12-4 to TRBJ2-3; maybe TRBD1 (6 bases). V lost 7 bases and J lost 2, with 16 bases in between. This CDR3 region has 15 residues. CDR3 coding DNA: TGTGCCAGCACCTGGGGGCGGGTCTCCACAGATACGCAGTATTTT. It specifies CASTWGRVSTDTQYF.

This chain links TRBV9 with TRBJ2-1; D ambiguous. Germline CDR1 and CDR2: SGDLS and YYNGEE. V lost 0 bases, J lost 8 bases, and 18 bases lay in between. The CDR3 has 16 amino acids. DNA for the CDR3: TGTGCCAGCAGCGTAGGAGGCTCCCTTTCTACATATGAGCAGTTCTTC. Amino acid sequence: CASSVGGSLSTYEQFF.

The chain joins TRBV20-1 to TRBJ2-3; no definite D call. The CDR3 runs to 12 residues. V shed 4 bases and J shed 0 bases, with 5 bases lying between them. CDR1 and CDR2 from the germline V gene are DFQATT and SNEGSKA (reference sequence). CDR3 loop: CSAKASTDTQYF. The CDR3 DNA is TGCAGTGCTAAGGCCAGCACAGATACGCAGTATTTT.